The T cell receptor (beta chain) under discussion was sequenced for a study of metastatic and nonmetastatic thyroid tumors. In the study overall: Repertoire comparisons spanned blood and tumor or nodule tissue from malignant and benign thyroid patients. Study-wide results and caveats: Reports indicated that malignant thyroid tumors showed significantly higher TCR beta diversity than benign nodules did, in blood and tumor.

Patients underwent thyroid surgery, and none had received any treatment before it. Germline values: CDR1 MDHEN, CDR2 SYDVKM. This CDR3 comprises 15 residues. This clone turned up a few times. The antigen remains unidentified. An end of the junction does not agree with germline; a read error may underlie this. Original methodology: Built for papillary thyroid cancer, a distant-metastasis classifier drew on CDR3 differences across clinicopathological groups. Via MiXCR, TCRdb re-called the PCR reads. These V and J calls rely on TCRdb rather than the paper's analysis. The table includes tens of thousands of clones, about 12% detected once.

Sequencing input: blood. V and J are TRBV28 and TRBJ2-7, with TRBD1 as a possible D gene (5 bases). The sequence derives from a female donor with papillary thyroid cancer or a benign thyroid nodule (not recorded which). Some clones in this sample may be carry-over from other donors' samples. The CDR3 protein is CASSYRTWTLYQQYF. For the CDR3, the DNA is TGTGCCAGCAGCTACCGGACATGGACCCTCTACCAGCAGTACTTC.